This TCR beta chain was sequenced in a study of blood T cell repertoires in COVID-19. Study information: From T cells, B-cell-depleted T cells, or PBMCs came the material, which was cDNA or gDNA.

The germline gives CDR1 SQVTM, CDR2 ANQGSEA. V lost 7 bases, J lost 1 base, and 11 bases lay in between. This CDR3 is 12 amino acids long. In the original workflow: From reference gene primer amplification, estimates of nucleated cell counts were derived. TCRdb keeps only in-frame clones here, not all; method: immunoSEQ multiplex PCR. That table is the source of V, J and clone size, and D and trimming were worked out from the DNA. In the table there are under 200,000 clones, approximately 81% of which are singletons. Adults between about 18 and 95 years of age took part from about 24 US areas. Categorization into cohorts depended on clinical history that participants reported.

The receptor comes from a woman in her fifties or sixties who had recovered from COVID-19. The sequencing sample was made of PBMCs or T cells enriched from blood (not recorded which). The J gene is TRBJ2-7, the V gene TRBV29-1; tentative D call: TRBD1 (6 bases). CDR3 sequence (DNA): TGCAGCGCGCTCGGGACATCCTACGAGCAGTACTTC. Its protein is CSALGTSYEQYF.